Listed below are T cell receptor beta chains from one sample, sequenced in a study of beta chain features in type 1 diabetes. The repertoire was sequenced with immunoSEQ multiplex PCR; TCRdb's copy has only in-frame clones and lacks some. This table holds about 360,000 clones, 10% to 15% found once. The sequencing input was naive CD4+ T cells from blood. The receptors were gathered from a man between 18 and 29 years old in good health. The CDR3 runs from the conserved cysteine through the conserved F or W. D genes are given only for firm matches. For some rows the clone size is stated as once, few or many, or as a class when expanded; others skip it.

clone_size j_call v_call d_call cdr3_aa cdr3_nt
NA TRBJ2-7 TRBV9 TRBD1 CASSKVPGQGNKQYF TGTGCCAGCAGCAAAGTTCCGGGACAGGGCAATAAGCAGTACTTC
few TRBJ1-1 TRBV6-1 NA CASSMERGGFTEAFF TGTGCCAGCTCGATGGAAAGGGGTGGATTCACTGAAGCTTTCTTT
NA TRBJ2-7 TRBV6-5 TRBD2 CASSYSGSDSYEQYF TGTGCCAGCAGCTATAGCGGGAGTGACTCCTACGAGCAGTACTTC
NA TRBJ2-6 TRBV5-1 NA CASSLAGTGANVLTF TGCGCCAGCAGCTTGGCCGGGACTGGGGCCAACGTCCTGACTTTC
NA TRBJ1-2 TRBV6-6 TRBD1 CASSYSTGQGAYGYTF TGTGCCAGCAGTTATAGTACCGGACAGGGGGCTTATGGCTACACCTTC
NA TRBJ2-7 TRBV18 NA CASSPGQGIYEQYF TGTGCCAGCTCACCAGGGCAGGGTATCTACGAGCAGTACTTC
few TRBJ1-5 TRBV19 TRBD1 CASTLDRTQSQPQHF TGTGCCAGTACTTTGGACAGGACCCAATCACAGCCCCAGCATTTT
few TRBJ1-2 TRBV7-9 TRBD1 CASSSTGTDYGYTF TGTGCCAGCAGCTCAACCGGGACAGACTATGGCTACACCTTC
NA TRBJ1-3 TRBV27 NA CASNRPTGDSGNTIYF TGTGCCAGCAATCGACCAACAGGCGACTCTGGAAACACCATATATTTT
few TRBJ2-4 TRBV7-6 TRBD1 CASSPQGVGDIQYF TGTGCCAGCAGCCCACAGGGGGTCGGGGACATTCAGTACTTC
NA TRBJ2-7 TRBV7-2 TRBD2 CASSRAGGEVYEQYF TGTGCCAGCAGCAGAGCGGGGGGAGAAGTCTACGAGCAGTACTTC
NA TRBJ2-3 TRBV28 TRBD2 CASSPFGRDTQYF TGTGCCAGCAGTCCCTTCGGGAGGGATACGCAGTATTTT
NA TRBJ1-6 TRBV6-4 NA CASSTGNNSPLHF TGTGCCAGCAGTACAGGGAATAATTCACCCCTCCACTTT
NA TRBJ1-1 TRBV18 TRBD1 CASSAGQGWTEAFF TGTGCCAGCTCAGCGGGACAGGGGTGGACTGAAGCTTTCTTT
few TRBJ2-7 TRBV6-5 TRBD1 CASRFGTGSYEQYF TGTGCCAGCAGGTTCGGGACAGGGTCCTACGAGCAGTACTTC
NA TRBJ2-5 TRBV5-1 NA CASSWGWVTKIQETQYF TGCGCCAGCAGCTGGGGTTGGGTGACTAAAATCCAAGAGACCCAGTACTTC
NA TRBJ2-7 TRBV28 NA CASSFLSGYEQYF TGTGCCAGCAGTTTTCTCAGCGGATACGAGCAGTACTTC
few TRBJ1-1 TRBV29-1 TRBD1 CSVGTGGNTEAFF TGCAGCGTGGGGACAGGGGGGAACACTGAAGCTTTCTTT
few TRBJ2-7 TRBV19 NA CARKKMGRGRATYEQYF TGTGCCAGGAAAAAGATGGGGCGTGGCAGGGCCACCTACGAGCAGTACTTC
NA TRBJ2-7 TRBV5-1 TRBD2 CASSLIGTSNAYEQYF TGCGCCAGCAGCTTGATCGGGACTAGTAACGCCTACGAGCAGTACTTC
few TRBJ2-7 TRBV19 TRBD2 CASSPTSGRTQGKYF TGTGCCAGTAGTCCGACTAGCGGGAGGACTCAAGGGAAGTACTTC
few TRBJ2-5 TRBV29-1 NA CSVATIEETQYF TGCAGCGTTGCGACTATCGAAGAGACCCAGTACTTC
once TRBJ1-1 TRBV11-3 NA CASSLDRNTEAFF TGTGCCAGCAGCTTAGATAGGAACACTGAAGCTTTCTTT
NA TRBJ2-5 TRBV28 TRBD1 CASSSYRGRGETQYF TGTGCCAGCAGTTCATACAGGGGGCGAGGGGAGACCCAGTACTTC
few TRBJ2-1 TRBV1 NA CTSSVGAGGCSNEQFF TGCACCAGCAGTGTTGGAGCGGGAGGTTGTAGCAATGAGCAGTTCTTC
NA TRBJ2-5 TRBV29-1 NA CSVEQGQETQYF TGCAGCGTTGAGCAGGGCCAAGAGACCCAGTACTTC
few TRBJ2-1 TRBV10-2 TRBD1 CAISLRGRGPYNEQFF TGCGCCATCAGCCTACGGGGCAGGGGGCCCTACAATGAGCAGTTCTTC
NA TRBJ1-2 TRBV7-9 NA CASSFWGVRTYGYTF TGTGCCAGCAGCTTCTGGGGAGTACGGACCTATGGCTACACCTTC
few TRBJ1-2 TRBV6-5 TRBD1 CASSYSDRNYGYTF TGTGCCAGCAGTTACTCGGACAGGAACTATGGCTACACCTTC
few TRBJ2-7 TRBV19 TRBD1 CASRKTGDPYEQYF TGTGCCAGTAGGAAGACAGGGGACCCCTACGAGCAGTACTTC
few TRBJ2-5 TRBV7-7 NA CASSFPGDRVEETQYF TGTGCCAGCAGCTTCCCCGGAGACCGAGTAGAAGAGACCCAGTACTTC
NA TRBJ1-2 TRBV28 NA CASRIQGLNYGYTF TGTGCCAGCAGGATACAGGGTTTGAACTATGGCTACACCTTC
NA TRBJ2-3 TRBV5-4 TRBD2 CASSLAVASGRTDTQYF TGTGCCAGCAGCTTGGCCGTGGCTAGCGGTCGGACAGATACGCAGTATTTT
NA TRBJ2-5 TRBV11-1 TRBD1 CASSSRTGGGQTQYF TGTGCCAGCAGCTCACGGACAGGGGGCGGCCAGACCCAGTACTTC
few TRBJ2-1 TRBV6-5 TRBD1 CASSDPGQKRSQFF TGTGCCAGCAGCGATCCGGGACAGAAAAGGTCGCAGTTCTTC
few TRBJ1-4 TRBV19 TRBD1 CASSATGMEKLFF TGTGCCAGTAGCGCGACAGGGATGGAAAAACTGTTTTTT